This TCR beta chain was observed in a study of Ad26.COV2.S vaccination and SARS-CoV-2 variants. V shed 8 bases and J shed 7 bases, with 12 bases lying between them. This CDR3 is 11 amino acids long. Germline CDR1 and CDR2: SNHLY and FYNNEI. Study observations and caveats: Using TCR breadth and depth analyses may have led to underestimated total T cell responses.

Treatment in this sample: around 19 received Ad26.COV2.S at low or high dose, single or two shots; about 5 received placebo; per-sample allocation not given. Sampling was done on day 63 after the first vaccine or placebo injection. A note on this clone: Its antigen remains unidentified.

TCRdb's copy holds only in-frame clones and misses some; the assay was immunoSEQ multiplex PCR. The sample yields about 350,000 clones, roughly 90% seen once. This clonotype originated in a person aged 18-60 years who received the Ad26.COV2.S COVID-19 vaccine or a placebo. The input for sequencing was peripheral blood, taken in a trial of Ad26.COV2.S vaccine versus placebo. This chain links TRBV2 with TRBJ2-7; tentatively, D is TRBD2 (6 bases). The CDR3 reads CASFGGVEQYF. Here the CDR3 DNA reads TGTGCCAGCTTCGGAGGGGTTGAGCAGTACTTC. Drawing the rest from reference TRBV2 and TRBJ2-7, the complete variable domain is EPEVTQTPSHQVTQMGQEVILRCVPISNHLYFYWYRQILGQKVEFLVSFYNNEISEKSEIFDDQFSVERPDGSNFTLKIRSTKLEDSAMYFCASFGGVEQYFGPGTRLTVT.